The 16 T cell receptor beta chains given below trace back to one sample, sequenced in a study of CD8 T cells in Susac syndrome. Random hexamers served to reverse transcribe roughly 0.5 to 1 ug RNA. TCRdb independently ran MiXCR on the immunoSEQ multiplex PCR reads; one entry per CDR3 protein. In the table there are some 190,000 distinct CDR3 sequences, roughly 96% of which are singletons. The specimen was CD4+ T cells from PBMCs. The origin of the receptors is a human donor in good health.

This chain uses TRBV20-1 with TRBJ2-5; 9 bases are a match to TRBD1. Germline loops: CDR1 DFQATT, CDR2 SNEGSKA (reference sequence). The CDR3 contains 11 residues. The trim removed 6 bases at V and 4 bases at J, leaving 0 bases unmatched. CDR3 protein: CSADRGETQYF. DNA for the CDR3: TGCAGTGCGGACAGGGGAGAGACCCAGTACTTC.

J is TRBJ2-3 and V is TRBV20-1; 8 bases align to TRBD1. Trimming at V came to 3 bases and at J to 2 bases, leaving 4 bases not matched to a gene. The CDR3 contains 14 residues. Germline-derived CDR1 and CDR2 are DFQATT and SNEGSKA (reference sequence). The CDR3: CSASQTGDTDTQYF. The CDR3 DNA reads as TGCAGTGCTAGCCAGACAGGGGACACAGATACGCAGTATTTT.

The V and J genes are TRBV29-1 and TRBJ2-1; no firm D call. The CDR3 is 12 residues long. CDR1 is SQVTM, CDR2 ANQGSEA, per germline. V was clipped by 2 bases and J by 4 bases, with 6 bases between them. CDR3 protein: CSVESSYNEQFF. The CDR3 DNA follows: TGCAGCGTTGAATCGTCTTACAATGAGCAGTTCTTC.

The CDR3 reads CASSSDRGGNIQYF. The CDR3 nucleotides are TGTGCCAGCAGCTCCGACAGGGGAGGAAACATTCAGTACTTC. The chain is built from TRBV7-2 and TRBJ2-4; TRBD1 matches at 8 bases. Germline-derived CDR1 and CDR2 are SGHTA and FQGNSA. CDR3 length: 14 amino acids. J was trimmed by 6 bases and V by 4 bases; bases with no gene match: 5.

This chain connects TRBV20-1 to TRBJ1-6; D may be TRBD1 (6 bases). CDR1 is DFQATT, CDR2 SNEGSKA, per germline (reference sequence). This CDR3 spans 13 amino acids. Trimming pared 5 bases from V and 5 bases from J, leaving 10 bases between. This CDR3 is CSAPDRDNSPLHF. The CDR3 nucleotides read TGCAGTGCTCCGGACAGAGATAATTCACCCCTCCACTTT.

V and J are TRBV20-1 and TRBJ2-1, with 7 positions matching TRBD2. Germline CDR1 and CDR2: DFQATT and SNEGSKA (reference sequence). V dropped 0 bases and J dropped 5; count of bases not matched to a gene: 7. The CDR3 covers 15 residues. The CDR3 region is CSARDAAGGNNEQFF. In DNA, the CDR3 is TGCAGTGCTAGAGATGCGGCCGGGGGGAACAATGAGCAGTTCTTC.

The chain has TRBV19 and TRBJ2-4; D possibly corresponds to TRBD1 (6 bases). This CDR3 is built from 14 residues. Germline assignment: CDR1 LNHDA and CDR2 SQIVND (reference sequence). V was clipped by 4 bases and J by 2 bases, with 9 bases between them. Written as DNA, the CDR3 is TGTGCCAGTAGTAACCAGGGGACCAAAAACATTCAGTACTTC. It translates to CASSNQGTKNIQYF.

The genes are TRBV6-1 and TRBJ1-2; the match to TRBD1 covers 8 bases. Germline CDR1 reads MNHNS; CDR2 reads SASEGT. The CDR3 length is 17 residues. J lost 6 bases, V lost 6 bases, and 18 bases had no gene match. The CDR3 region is CASRQDREARDVNGYTF. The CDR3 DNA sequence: TGTGCCAGCAGACAGGACAGGGAGGCCAGAGACGTTAATGGCTACACCTTC.

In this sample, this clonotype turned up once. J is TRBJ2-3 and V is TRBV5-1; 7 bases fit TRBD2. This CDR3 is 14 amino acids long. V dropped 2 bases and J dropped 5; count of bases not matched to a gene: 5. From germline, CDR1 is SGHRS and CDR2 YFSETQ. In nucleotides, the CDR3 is TGCGCCAGCAGCTTCAGGCTAGCGGAAGATACGCAGTATTTT. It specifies CASSFRLAEDTQYF.

The CDR3 nucleotides read TGTGCCAGCAGCCAATGGATGGGACAGGGTAGGAACAATGAGCAGTTCTTC. This translates into CASSQWMGQGRNNEQFF. The V and J genes are TRBV3-1 and TRBJ2-1; TRBD1 matches 9 bases. The germline V gene has CDR1 LGHDT and CDR2 YNNKEL (reference sequence). The CDR3 contains 17 residues. The V segment lost 2 bases and the J segment 5 bases; nucleotides outside the gene matches: 10.

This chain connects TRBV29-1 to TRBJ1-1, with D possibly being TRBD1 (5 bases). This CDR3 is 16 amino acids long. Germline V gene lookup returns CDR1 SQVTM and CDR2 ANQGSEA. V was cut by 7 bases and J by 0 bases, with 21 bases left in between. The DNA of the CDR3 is TGCAGCGCCAAAGGGGTCAGGGAGCACATGAACACTGAAGCTTTCTTT. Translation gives CSAKGVREHMNTEAFF.

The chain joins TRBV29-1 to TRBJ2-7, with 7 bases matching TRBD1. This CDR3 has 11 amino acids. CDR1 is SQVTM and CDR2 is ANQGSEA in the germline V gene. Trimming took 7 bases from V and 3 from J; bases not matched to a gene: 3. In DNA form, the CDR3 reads TGCAGCGCTTACAGGGGCTACGAGCAGTACTTC. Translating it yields CSAYRGYEQYF.

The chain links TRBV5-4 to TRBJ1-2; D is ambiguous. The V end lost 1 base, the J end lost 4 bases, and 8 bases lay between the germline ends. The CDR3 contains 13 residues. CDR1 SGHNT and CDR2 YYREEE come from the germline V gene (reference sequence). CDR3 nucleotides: TGTGCCAGCAGCTTGATGGCAGCCTATGGCTACACCTTC. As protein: CASSLMAAYGYTF.

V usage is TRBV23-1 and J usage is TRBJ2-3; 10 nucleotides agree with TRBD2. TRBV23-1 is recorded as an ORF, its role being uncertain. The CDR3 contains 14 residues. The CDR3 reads CVVPSSGGGDTQYF. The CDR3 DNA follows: TGCGTCGTGCCCTCCAGCGGGGGGGGAGATACGCAGTATTTT.

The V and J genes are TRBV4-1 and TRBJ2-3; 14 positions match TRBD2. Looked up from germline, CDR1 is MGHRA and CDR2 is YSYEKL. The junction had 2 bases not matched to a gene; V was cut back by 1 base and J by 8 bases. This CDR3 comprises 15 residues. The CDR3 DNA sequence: TGCGCCAGCAGCCAAGTGGGGACTAGCGGGAGTACGCAGTATTTT. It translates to CASSQVGTSGSTQYF.

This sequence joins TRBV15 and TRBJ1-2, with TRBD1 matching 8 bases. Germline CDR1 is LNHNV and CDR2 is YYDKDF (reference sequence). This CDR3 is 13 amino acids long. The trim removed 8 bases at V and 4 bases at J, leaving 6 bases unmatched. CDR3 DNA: TGTGCCACCTCGACAGGGGCGGGCTATGGCTACACCTTC. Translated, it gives CATSTGAGYGYTF.